Listed below are T cell receptor beta chains from one sample, sequenced in a study of monozygotic twins with inflammatory bowel disease. TCRdb reanalyzed the 5' RACE reads and collapses them to one entry per CDR3 protein, without DNA. The data show more than 110,000 distinct CDR3 sequences, and the top ten clones hold roughly 1.2%. The sequenced sample consisted of blood. The source of these receptors is a human donor with ulcerative colitis or Crohn's disease, or a healthy co-twin of an affected twin (not recorded which). CDR3s include the opening cysteine and the closing phenylalanine or tryptophan.

TRBV7-2	TRBJ2-1	CASSFADTSYNEQFF
TRBV6-5	TRBJ1-4	CASSRLVRFNEKLFF
TRBV7-9	TRBJ1-4	CASSLWTGGINEKLFF
TRBV29-1	TRBJ2-7	CSAGLSGGGHYEQYF
TRBV11-2	TRBJ2-5	CASSRNQETQYF
TRBV7-2	TRBJ1-6	CASSDGRSSYNSPLHF
TRBV7-8	TRBJ2-1	CASSLERRGEQFF
TRBV19	TRBJ1-5	CASSILQWTGNQPQHF
TRBV7-2	TRBJ2-7	CASSPLSYEQYF
TRBV28	TRBJ1-1	CASSFRQGAGNTEAFF
TRBV5-6	TRBJ2-2	CASSLAGYAGELFF
TRBV20-1	TRBJ2-1	CSAAPGNMGPYNEQFF
TRBV6-1	TRBJ1-1	CASSRTLWGETEAFF
TRBV5-4	TRBJ2-5	CASSLPDREETQYF
TRBV30	TRBJ1-2	CAWSKGGGGGYTF
TRBV27	TRBJ1-1	CASLKQGNTEAFF
TRBV29-1	TRBJ2-5	CSTDLSGETQYF
TRBV7-9	TRBJ2-7	CASSSGLNFYEQYF
TRBV30	TRBJ2-7	CAHERSYEQYF
TRBV2	TRBJ2-2	CASSVGTNTGELFF
TRBV7-2	TRBJ2-1	CASSLEGWRDNEQFF
TRBV20-1	TRBJ2-4	CSVGVAKNIQYF
TRBV27	TRBJ1-3	CASRVSSVSGNTIYF
TRBV2	TRBJ1-2	CASLRRTNYGYTF
TRBV27	TRBJ1-1	CASSPGIVNTEAFF
TRBV6-2/TRBV6-3	TRBJ2-5	CASSLRLAGRRAQETQYF
TRBV1	TRBJ2-7	CTSSPGQGRRAEQYF
TRBV21-1	TRBJ2-1	CASSKRRESGYNEQFF
TRBV5-1	TRBJ2-7	CASNPLGTEYEQYF
TRBV5-1	TRBJ2-1	CASSLALAGAHNEQFF
TRBV28	TRBJ1-1	CASSYATRPPLASRGRITEAFF
TRBV27	TRBJ1-6	CASGYRGYNSPLHF
TRBV3-1	TRBJ2-4	CASSPRGLAGAETKNIQYF